The present T cell receptor beta chain was sequenced within a study of shared clonotypes between healthy human individuals (dated by TCRdb to about 2020). Concerning the study at large: A few men and two women, aged 18 to 49 years, made up the cohort. For each donor, three plates each were used for CD4 naive and CD4 memory, two plates were used for CD8 naive, and one plate was used for CD8 memory. To estimate repertoire size and how much clonotype sharing occurs between individuals, the study deeply sequenced the blood TCR repertoires of roughly 5 healthy adults. To increase sequencing depth and limit assay-specific biases, TCR repertoire library preparation and sequencing were carried out by different laboratories using diverse techniques. Each donor's leukapheresis produced roughly between roughly 0.85 and 10 billion PBMCs.

Study-wide findings and limitations: Only blood was sampled, and tissue TCR repertoires likely differ from those in blood. Naive subsets generally had larger estimated clonotype richness than memory subsets did. Based on pairwise subsampling, the degree of clonotype sharing among donors was expected to be affected by sequencing depth. Rarefaction of sorted-subset datasets indicated incomplete sequencing despite the large sequencing depth. Compared with non-shared clonotypes, the clonotypes found in all four sorted-subset donors had higher generation probabilities. Across a handful of donors, about 5.2% of naive CD4, around 3.3% of naive CD8, around 2.1% of memory CD4, and approximately 0.4% of memory CD8 clonotypes were shared. The genetic and exposure-history diversity represented was limited by the small number of donors.

As concerns this clone: What antigen it recognizes has not been identified. Per-nucleotide qualities are absent, and no much larger clonotype sits a single base away.

CD8 naive samples were CD45RO-negative cells positively selected for CCR7, giving a CD45RA+CCR7+ population that excluded TemRA cells. The donors were healthy, HIV-negative adults who had no recently reported acute infections or vaccinations. Every donor was a Caucasian adult living in Nashville, Tennessee, USA. Blood was obtained by leukapheresis, after which PBMCs were separated by Ficoll-Histopaque density gradient centrifugation and cryopreserved in liquid nitrogen vapor phase. Analytical flow cytometry was used to check the purity and quantity of every magnetically sorted T cell population. Genomic DNA was isolated from each sorted fraction and quantified by UV absorbance on a Nanodrop 2000c. The V end gives up 4 bases and the J end 4 bases, leaving 3 bases in the junction not matched to a gene. The CDR3 runs 13 amino acids, cysteine and phenylalanine included. The entry retains the CDR3 DNA only, 39 bases that are in frame from base 1. Per the germline V gene (reference sequence), GTSNPN is the CDR1 and SVGIG is the CDR2.

Using the deep immunoSEQ assay, TCR CDR3 regions were amplified from genomic DNA by multiplex PCR. Genomic DNA extracted from each cell subset was distributed evenly over all wells of several immunoSEQ 96-well plates, and each plate served as one replicate. Each replicate PCR for sorted subsets received around 0.2 ug genomic DNA, equal to 28,000 or so T cell genomes. Purified libraries were quantified with a Qubit 3.0 fluorometer, sized on a Bioanalyzer 2100, and re-quantified with the KAPA Library Quantification kit. Each immunoSEQ 96-well plate was sequenced on its own single-read 150-cycle Illumina NextSeq 550 flow cell. As for the original processing: The immunoSEQ output contained only junctional sequences without quality scores, so filtering could not match that applied to full-length reads. Sequences were annotated with PyIR, a Python wrapper for IgBLAST v1.9, using IMGT germline references to assign V/J genes and CDR3. Reads were filtered out if the reads had weak V/J assignments (E-value above 1e-6), no CDR3, stop codons, out-of-frame junctions, or ambiguous translated residues. V3J clonotypes were defined as sequences sharing an identical inferred V gene, J gene, and CDR3 amino acid sequence. Percentage overlap between repertoires was computed as shared unique clonotypes divided by the size of the smaller repertoire. RTK rarefaction, the Chao1 estimator, and Recon v2.1 estimates of unobserved clonotypes were used to assess repertoire richness. Generation probabilities for all TCRbeta clonotypes obtained by the gDNA method from a handful of donors were computed using OLGA. TCRdb holds this immuneACCESS table with in-frame rearrangements only. Some clones are missing; in checked studies, unresolved V genes explain under half, and the rest has no known cause. Clone size and the V and J calls come from that table; the DNA yielded D and trimming. The sample table lists 550,000 to 650,000 clones, approximately 96% of them with a count of one. The ten largest clones capture 0.11% of the sample.

Sequenced: naive CD8+ T cells sorted from blood. This specimen's cell subset or site label, interpreted: CD45RA+CCR7+. The chain was built from TRBV30 and TRBJ1-4, with TRBD1 identical over 7 junction bases. This clonotype was obtained from a woman in her twenties or thirties in good health. The CDR3 here reads CAWNGQVNEKLFF. The nucleotide sequence is given as TGTGCCTGGAACGGACAGGTTAATGAAAAACTGTTTTTT.